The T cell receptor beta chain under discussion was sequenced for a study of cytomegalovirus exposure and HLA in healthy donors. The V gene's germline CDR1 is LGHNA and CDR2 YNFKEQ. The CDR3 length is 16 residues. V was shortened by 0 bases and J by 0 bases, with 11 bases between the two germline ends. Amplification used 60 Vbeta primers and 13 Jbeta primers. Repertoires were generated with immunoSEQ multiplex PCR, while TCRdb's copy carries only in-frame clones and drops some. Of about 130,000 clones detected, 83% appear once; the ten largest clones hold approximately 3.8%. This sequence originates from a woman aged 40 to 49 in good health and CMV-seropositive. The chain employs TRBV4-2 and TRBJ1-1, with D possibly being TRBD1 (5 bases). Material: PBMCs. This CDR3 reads CASSQDGAGLNTEAFF. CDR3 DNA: TGTGCCAGCAGCCAAGATGGGGCGGGGTTGAACACTGAAGCTTTCTTT.